Each of the 17 T cell receptor beta chains below was sequenced from the same sample in a study of cytomegalovirus exposure and HLA in healthy donors. Data came from immunoSEQ multiplex PCR; TCRdb stores just in-frame clones and leaves some out. The sample contains about 66,000 clones, around 97% of which appear only once. The sample taken for sequencing was PBMCs. Receptors originate from a woman aged 18 to 35 in good health and CMV-seropositive.

The V and J genes are TRBV4-1 and TRBJ2-3, with TRBD1 identical over 9 bases. The length of the CDR3 is 15 residues. Unmatched junction bases numbered 7, after V lost 7 bases and J lost 2 bases. Germline assignment: CDR1 MGHRA and CDR2 YSYEKL. The CDR3 protein is CASNTGTGITDTQYF. The CDR3 DNA is TGCGCCAGCAACACCGGGACAGGGATCACAGATACGCAGTATTTT.

This CDR3 is CASSPGDGFPIDLRQTGYSFEAFF. CDR3 sequence (DNA): TGTGCCAGCTCACCAGGCGACGGGTTCCCTATAGACCTCAGACAGACCGGATATTCGTTTGAAGCTTTCTTT. The J gene is TRBJ1-1, the V gene TRBV18; D is possibly TRBD1 (5 bases). V was pared by 2 bases and J by 7 bases, with 44 bases between. The CDR3 loop spans 24 amino acids. Germline CDR1 reads KGHSH; CDR2 reads LQKENI.

The chain recombines TRBV7-9 with TRBJ2-2; unclear D gene. The V gene's germline CDR1 is SEHNR and CDR2 FQNEAQ (reference sequence). The germline V and J ends were trimmed by 1 base and 7 bases, with 4 bases remaining between them. The CDR3 has 12 residues. The CDR3 DNA is TGTGCCAGCAGCTTAGATATCGGGGAGCTGTTTTTT. This encodes CASSLDIGELFF.

This clone is a singleton in its sample. CDR3 sequence (DNA): TGTGCCAGCAGCCTTCCTTCACAGGGTTCCGAGACCCAGTACTTC. Translated, it gives CASSLPSQGSETQYF. The V and J genes are TRBV28 and TRBJ2-5, with D perhaps TRBD1 (6 bases). Trimming removed 6 bases from V and 5 bases from J, with 19 bases in between. CDR1 and CDR2 (germline): MDHEN, SYDVKM. The length of the CDR3 is 15 residues.

The chain recombines TRBV4-1 with TRBJ2-7; D may be TRBD1 (5 bases). The ends were cut back, 0 bases at V and 4 bases at J, with 13 bases in the middle. The germline V gene encodes CDR1 MGHRA and CDR2 YSYEKL. The CDR3 runs to 15 residues. This chain's CDR3 is CASSQEARGGYEQYF. Written as DNA, the CDR3 is TGCGCCAGCAGCCAAGAGGCTAGGGGCGGATACGAGCAGTACTTC.

The CDR3 bases are TGCGCCAGCAGCCACCCCCGGGACAGGGCCCACGAGCAGTACTTC. The encoded protein is CASSHPRDRAHEQYF. The chain combines TRBV4-1 with TRBJ2-7; 9 bases are a match to TRBD1. CDR3 length: 15 amino acids. Losses at the gene ends were 3 bases for V and 5 bases for J; bases not matched to a gene: 8. The germline V gene has CDR1 MGHRA and CDR2 YSYEKL.

The chain has TRBV20-1 and TRBJ2-3; maybe TRBD1 (6 bases). CDR1 DFQATT and CDR2 SNEGSKA come from the germline V gene (reference sequence). Trimming cost V 5 bases and J 3 bases, with 6 bases left between them. The CDR3 spans 11 residues. The CDR3 loop is CSAGTTDTQYF. The CDR3 DNA sequence: TGCAGTGCTGGGACAACAGATACGCAGTATTTT.

The rearrangement uses TRBV7-2 and TRBJ1-2; D is undetermined. Germline V gene lookup returns CDR1 SGHTA and CDR2 FQGNSA. Trimming took off 5 bases at V and 4 bases at J, with 11 bases between the two ends. The CDR3 runs to 13 residues. CDR3 residues: CASSPDRVYGYTF. The CDR3 DNA sequence: TGTGCCAGCAGCCCCGATCGGGTCTATGGCTACACCTTC.

Relative to its sample, this clone is medium-sized. This chain uses TRBV14 with TRBJ2-7, with TRBD1 matching over 9 bases. The CDR3 has 14 amino acids. V trimming: 4 bases; J trimming: 3 bases; junction bases outside the gene matches: 4. The germline gives CDR1 SGHDN, CDR2 FVKESK. The DNA of the CDR3 is TGTGCCAGCAGCCCCCAGGGACAGGGCTACGAGCAGTACTTC. This encodes CASSPQGQGYEQYF.

This sequence joins TRBV10-3 and TRBJ2-7, with a weak D call TRBD1 (7 bases). Germline loops: CDR1 ENHRY, CDR2 SYGVKD. CDR3 size: 15 residues. The V and J ends lost 7 bases and 1 base respectively, with 17 bases between them. The CDR3 reads CAITGAAGQSYEQYF. The CDR3 DNA sequence: TGTGCCATCACGGGTGCGGCGGGACAGTCCTACGAGCAGTACTTC.

The chain employs TRBV6-1 and TRBJ2-5; D unresolved. The V end was cut by 6 bases, the J end by 4 bases, with 9 bases between. This CDR3 spans 12 amino acids. Germline CDR1 reads MNHNS; CDR2 reads SASEGT. CDR3 in amino acids: CASSLILETQYF. The CDR3 DNA sequence: TGTGCCAGCAGCTTAATTTTAGAGACCCAGTACTTC.

The chain recombines TRBV23-1 with TRBJ1-5; D call uncertain. TRBV23-1 is assigned to the ORF class and has an uncertain function. CDR3 length equals 9 residues. The V gene lost 11 bases and the J gene lost 11 bases, with 10 bases spanning the gap. CDR3 bases: TGCGCCGGAGGTGAGACCCAGCATTTT. Its translation: CAGGETQHF.

V gene TRBV6-1 combines with J gene TRBJ2-1, with TRBD1 as a possible D gene (6 bases). The V gene's germline CDR1 is MNHNS and CDR2 SASEGT. V lost 3 bases and J 0 bases, leaving 6 bases between the germline ends. The CDR3 length is 14 residues. CDR3 DNA sequence: TGTGCCAGCAGTGACAGGGGCTCCTACAATGAGCAGTTCTTC. Residues: CASSDRGSYNEQFF.

V and J are TRBV28 and TRBJ2-2, with D possibly matching TRBD2 (6 bases). Trimming shortened V by 4 bases and J by 7 bases, and 13 bases separated the two germline ends. The germline V gene has CDR1 MDHEN and CDR2 SYDVKM. The CDR3 totals 14 residues. The CDR3 here is CASSSGSRGGELFF. DNA for the CDR3: TGTGCCAGCAGTTCCGGGAGTAGGGGCGGGGAGCTGTTTTTT.

This chain connects TRBV27 to TRBJ1-2; perhaps TRBD1 as D (5 bases). The V end lost 8 bases, the J end lost 2 bases, and 15 bases lay between the germline ends. CDR1 and CDR2 from the germline V gene are MNHEY and SMNVEV (reference sequence). This CDR3 has 14 residues. CDR3 sequence: CASCRGQGNYGYTF. The CDR3, as DNA: TGTGCCAGCTGCCGTGGGCAGGGCAACTATGGCTACACCTTC.

The gene calls are TRBV27 and TRBJ2-1; 9 bases align to TRBD1. V lost 5 bases to trimming and J lost 4 bases; unmatched junction nucleotides: 9. The CDR3 totals 16 residues. Germline V gives CDR1 MNHEY, CDR2 SMNVEV (reference sequence). CDR3 residues: CASSNPGQGLYNEQFF. In DNA, the CDR3 is TGTGCCAGCAGTAATCCGGGACAGGGATTATACAATGAGCAGTTCTTC.

This chain links TRBV5-1 with TRBJ1-4; D is unclear. Trimming took off 0 bases at V and 5 bases at J, with 8 bases between the two ends. Germline V gene sequence: CDR1 SGHRS, CDR2 YFSETQ. The CDR3 extends over 14 amino acids. The CDR3 region has the DNA TGCGCCAGCAGCTTGGGTCAGGTGAATGAAAAACTGTTTTTT. Its translation: CASSLGQVNEKLFF.